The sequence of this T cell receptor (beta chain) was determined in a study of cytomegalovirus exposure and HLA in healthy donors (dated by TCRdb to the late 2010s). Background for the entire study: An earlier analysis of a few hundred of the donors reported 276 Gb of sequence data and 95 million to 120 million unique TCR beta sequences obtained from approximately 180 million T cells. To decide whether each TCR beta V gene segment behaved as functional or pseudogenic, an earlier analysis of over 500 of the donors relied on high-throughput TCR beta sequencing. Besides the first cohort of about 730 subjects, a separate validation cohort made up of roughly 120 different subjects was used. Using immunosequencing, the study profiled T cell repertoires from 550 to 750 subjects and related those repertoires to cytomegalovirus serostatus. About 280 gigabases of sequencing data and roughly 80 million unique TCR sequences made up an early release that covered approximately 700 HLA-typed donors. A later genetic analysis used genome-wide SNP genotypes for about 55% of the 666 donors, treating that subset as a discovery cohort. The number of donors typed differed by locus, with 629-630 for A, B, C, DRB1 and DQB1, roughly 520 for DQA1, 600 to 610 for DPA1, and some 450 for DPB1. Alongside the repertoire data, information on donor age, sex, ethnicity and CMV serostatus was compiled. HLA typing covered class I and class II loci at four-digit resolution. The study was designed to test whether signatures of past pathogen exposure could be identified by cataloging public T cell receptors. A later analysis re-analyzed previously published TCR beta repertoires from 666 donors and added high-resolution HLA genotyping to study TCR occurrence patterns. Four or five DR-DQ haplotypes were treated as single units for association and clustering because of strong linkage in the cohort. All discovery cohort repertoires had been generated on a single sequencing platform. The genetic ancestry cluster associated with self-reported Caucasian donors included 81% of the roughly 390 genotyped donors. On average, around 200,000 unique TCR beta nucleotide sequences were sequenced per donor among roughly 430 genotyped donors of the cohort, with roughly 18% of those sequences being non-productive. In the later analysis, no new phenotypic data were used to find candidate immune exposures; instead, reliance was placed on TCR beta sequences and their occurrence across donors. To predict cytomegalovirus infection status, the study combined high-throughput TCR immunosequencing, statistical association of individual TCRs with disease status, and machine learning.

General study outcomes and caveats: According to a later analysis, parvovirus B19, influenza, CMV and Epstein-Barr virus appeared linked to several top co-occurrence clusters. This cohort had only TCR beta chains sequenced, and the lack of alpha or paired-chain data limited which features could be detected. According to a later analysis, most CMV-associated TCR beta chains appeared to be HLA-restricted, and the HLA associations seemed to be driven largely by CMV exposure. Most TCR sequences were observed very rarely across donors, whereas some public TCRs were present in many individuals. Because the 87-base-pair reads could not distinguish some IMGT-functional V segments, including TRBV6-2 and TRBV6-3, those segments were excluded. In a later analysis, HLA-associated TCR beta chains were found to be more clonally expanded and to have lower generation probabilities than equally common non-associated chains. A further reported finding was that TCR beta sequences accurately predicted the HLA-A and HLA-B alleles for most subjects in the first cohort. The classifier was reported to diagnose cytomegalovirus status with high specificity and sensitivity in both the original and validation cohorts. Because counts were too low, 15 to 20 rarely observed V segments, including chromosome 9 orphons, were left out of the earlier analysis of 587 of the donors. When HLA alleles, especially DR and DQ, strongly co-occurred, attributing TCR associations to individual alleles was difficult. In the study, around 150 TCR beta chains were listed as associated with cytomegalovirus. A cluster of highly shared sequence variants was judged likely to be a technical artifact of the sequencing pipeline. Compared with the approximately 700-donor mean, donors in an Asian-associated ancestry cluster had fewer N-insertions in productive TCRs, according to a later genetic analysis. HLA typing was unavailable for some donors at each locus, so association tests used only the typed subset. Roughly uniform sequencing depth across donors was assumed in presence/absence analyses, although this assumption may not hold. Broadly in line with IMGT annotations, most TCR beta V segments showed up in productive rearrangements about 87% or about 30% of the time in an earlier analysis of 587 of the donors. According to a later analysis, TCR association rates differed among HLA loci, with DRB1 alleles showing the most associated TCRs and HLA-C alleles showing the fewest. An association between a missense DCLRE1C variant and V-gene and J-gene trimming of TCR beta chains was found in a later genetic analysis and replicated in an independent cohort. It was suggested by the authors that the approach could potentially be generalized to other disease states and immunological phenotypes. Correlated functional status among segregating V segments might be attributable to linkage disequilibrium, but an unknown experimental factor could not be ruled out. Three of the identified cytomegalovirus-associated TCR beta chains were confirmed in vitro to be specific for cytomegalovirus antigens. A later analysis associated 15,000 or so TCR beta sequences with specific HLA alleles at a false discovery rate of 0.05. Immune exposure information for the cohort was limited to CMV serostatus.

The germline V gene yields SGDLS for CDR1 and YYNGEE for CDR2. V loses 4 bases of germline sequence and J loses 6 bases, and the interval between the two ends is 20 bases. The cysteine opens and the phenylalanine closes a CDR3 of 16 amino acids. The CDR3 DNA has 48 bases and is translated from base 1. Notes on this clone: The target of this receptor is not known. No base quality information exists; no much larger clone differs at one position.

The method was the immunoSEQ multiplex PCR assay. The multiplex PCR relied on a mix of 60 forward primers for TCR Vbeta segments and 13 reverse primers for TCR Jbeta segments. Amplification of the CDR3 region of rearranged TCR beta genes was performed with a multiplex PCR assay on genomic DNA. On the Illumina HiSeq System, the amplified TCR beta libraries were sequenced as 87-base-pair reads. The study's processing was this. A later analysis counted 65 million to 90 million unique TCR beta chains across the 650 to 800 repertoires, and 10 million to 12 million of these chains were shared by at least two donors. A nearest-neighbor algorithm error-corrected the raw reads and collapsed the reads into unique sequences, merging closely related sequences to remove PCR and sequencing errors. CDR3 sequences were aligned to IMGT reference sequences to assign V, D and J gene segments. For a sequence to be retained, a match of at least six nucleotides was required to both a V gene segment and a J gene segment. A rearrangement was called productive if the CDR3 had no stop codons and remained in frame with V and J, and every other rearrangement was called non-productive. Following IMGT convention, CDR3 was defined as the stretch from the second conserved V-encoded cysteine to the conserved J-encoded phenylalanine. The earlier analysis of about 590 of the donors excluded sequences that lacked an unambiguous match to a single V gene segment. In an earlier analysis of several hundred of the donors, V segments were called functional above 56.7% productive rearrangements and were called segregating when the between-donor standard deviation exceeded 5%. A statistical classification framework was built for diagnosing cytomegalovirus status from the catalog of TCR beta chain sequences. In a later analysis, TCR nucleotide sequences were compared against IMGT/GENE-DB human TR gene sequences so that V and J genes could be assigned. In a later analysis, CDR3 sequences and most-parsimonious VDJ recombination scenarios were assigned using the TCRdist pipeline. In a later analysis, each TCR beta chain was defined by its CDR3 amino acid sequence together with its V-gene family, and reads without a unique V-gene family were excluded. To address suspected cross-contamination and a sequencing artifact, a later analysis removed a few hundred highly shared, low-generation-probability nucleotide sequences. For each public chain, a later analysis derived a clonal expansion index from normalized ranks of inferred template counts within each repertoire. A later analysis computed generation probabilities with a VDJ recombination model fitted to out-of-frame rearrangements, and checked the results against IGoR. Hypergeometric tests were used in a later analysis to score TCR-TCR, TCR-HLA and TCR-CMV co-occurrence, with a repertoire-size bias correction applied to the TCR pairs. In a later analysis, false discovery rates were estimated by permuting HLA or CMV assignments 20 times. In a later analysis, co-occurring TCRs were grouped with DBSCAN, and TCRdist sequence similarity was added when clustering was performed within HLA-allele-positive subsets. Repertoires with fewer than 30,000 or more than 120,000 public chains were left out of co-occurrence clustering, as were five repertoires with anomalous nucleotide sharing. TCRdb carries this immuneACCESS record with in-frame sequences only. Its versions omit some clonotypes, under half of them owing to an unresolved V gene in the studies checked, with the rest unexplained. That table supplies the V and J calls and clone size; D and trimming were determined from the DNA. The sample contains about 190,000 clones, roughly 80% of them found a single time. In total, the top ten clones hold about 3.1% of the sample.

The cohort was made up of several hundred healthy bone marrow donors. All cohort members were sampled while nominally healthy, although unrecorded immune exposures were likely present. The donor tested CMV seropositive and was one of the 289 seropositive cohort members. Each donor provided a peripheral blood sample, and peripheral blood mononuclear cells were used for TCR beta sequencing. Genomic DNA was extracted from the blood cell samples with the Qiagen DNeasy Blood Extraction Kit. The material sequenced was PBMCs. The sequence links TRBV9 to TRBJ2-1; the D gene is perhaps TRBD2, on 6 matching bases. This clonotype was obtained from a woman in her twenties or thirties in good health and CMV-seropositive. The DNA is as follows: TGTGCCAGCAGCACGGACGGCCGACTAGGCTTCAATGAGCAGTTCTTC. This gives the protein CASSTDGRLGFNEQFF.